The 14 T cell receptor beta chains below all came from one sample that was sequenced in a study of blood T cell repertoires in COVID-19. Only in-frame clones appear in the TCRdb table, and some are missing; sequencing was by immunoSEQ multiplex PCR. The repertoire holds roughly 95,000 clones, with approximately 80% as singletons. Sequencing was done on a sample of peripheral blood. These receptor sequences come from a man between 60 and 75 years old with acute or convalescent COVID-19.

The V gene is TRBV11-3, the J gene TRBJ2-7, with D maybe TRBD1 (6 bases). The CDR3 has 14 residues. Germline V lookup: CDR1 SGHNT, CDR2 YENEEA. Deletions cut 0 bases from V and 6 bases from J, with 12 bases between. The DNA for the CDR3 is TGTGCCAGCAGCTTAGAGTTTGGGGGCGGCGAGCAGTACGTC. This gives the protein CASSLEFGGGEQYV.

The CDR3 loop reads CATSDRQGRTGELFF. DNA of the CDR3: TGTGCCACCAGTGACCGACAGGGCAGGACCGGGGAGCTGTTTTTT. This chain joins TRBV24-1 and TRBJ2-2, with 7 bases that match TRBD1. The ends lost 4 bases at V and 5 bases at J; junction bases unmatched: 6. Germline V gives CDR1 KGHDR, CDR2 SFDVKD. This CDR3 contains 15 residues.

The CDR3: CASSAYRGETQYF. The CDR3 region has the DNA TGTGCCAGCAGTGCCTACAGGGGGGAGACCCAGTACTTC. The rearrangement joins TRBV12-3 or TRBV12-4 to TRBJ2-5; 8 nucleotides align to TRBD1. The CDR3 is 13 residues long. V was pared by 5 bases and J by 5 bases, with 4 bases of the junction left unmatched.

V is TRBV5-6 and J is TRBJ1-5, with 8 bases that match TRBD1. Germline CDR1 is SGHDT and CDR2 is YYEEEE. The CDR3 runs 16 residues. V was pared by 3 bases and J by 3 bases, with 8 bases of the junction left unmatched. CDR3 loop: CASSSVGRGLNQPQHF. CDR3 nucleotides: TGTGCCAGCAGCTCAGTAGGCAGGGGGCTCAATCAGCCCCAGCATTTT.

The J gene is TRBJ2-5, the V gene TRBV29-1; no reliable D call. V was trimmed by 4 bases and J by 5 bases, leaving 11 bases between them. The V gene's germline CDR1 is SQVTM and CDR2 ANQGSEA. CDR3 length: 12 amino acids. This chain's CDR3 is CSVASRSETQYF. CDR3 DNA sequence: TGCAGCGTTGCCTCGCGGAGCGAGACCCAGTACTTC. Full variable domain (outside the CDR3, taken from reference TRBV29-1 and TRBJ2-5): SAVISQKPSRDICQRGTSLTIQCQVDSQVTMMFWYRQQPGQSLTLIATANQGSEATYESGFVIDKFPISRPNLTFSTLTVSNMSPEDSSIYLCSVASRSETQYFGPGTRLLVL.

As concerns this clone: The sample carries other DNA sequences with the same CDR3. The CDR3, as DNA: TGTGCCAGCAGTTTAGGAGGGAACACTGAAGCTTTCTTT. Translating gives CASSLGGNTEAFF. V gene TRBV12-3 or TRBV12-4 combines with J gene TRBJ1-1, with D uncertain. This CDR3 is 13 amino acids long. The germline V and J ends were trimmed by 1 base and 1 base, with 4 bases remaining between them.

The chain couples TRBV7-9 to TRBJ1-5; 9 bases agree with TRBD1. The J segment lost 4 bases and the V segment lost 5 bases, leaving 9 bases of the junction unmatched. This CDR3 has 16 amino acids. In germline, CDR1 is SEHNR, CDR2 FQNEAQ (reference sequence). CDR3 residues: CASSPGTGSQNQPQHF. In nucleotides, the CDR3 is TGTGCCAGCAGCCCCGGGACAGGGTCTCAGAATCAGCCCCAGCATTTT.

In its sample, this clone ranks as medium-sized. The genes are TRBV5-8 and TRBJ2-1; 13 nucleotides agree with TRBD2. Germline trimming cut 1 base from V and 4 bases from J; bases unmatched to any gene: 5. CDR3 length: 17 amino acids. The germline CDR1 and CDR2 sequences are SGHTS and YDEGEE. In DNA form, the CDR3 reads TGTGCCAGCAGCTTGCGTACTAGCGGGGGGGTGTACAATGAGCAGTTCTTC. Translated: CASSLRTSGGVYNEQFF.

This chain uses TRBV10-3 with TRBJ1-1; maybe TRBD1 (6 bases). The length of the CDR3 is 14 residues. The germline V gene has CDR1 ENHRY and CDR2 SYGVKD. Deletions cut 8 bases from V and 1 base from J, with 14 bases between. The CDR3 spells CAIGRDIENTEAFF. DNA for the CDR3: TGTGCCATCGGTCGGGACATTGAGAACACTGAAGCTTTCTTT.

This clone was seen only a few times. The CDR3 loop reads CASSPSGGVYQPQHF. CDR3 DNA sequence: TGTGCCAGCAGCCCTTCGGGGGGGGTTTATCAGCCCCAGCATTTT. This chain connects TRBV5-6 to TRBJ1-5; possible D gene TRBD1, 5 bases. V lost 4 bases and J 5 bases, leaving 16 bases between the germline ends. The CDR3 sequence is 15 residues long. CDR1 SGHDT and CDR2 YYEEEE come from the germline V gene.

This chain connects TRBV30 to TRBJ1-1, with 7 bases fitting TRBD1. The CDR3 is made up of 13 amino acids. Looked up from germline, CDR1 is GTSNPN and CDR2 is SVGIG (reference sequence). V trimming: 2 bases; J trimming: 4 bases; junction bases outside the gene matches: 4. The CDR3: CAWSPRQGTEAFF. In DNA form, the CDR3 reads TGTGCCTGGAGTCCTCGACAGGGCACTGAAGCTTTCTTT.

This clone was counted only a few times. This chain's CDR3 is CASSDSGRVTDTQYF. The CDR3 DNA reads as TGTGCCAGCAGTGACTCAGGGAGGGTCACAGATACGCAGTATTTT. The rearrangement uses TRBV6-4 and TRBJ2-3; 7 bases fit TRBD2. The J segment lost 2 bases and the V segment lost 0 bases, leaving 2 bases of the junction unmatched. The germline gives CDR1 MRHNA, CDR2 SNTAGT. The CDR3 runs to 15 residues.

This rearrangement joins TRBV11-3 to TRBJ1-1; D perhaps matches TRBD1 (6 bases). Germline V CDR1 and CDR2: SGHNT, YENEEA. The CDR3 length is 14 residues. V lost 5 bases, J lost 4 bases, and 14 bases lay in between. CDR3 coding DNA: TGTGCCAGCAGCCTCAGGGGTCGTGGCACTGAAGCTTTCTTT. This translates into CASSLRGRGTEAFF.

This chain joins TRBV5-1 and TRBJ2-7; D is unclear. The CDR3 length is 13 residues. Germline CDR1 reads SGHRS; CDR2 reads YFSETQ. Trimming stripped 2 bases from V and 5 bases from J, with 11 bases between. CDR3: CASSFGVQNEQYF. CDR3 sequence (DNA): TGCGCCAGCAGCTTTGGAGTACAAAACGAGCAGTACTTC.